This T cell receptor (beta chain) was observed in a study of blood T cell repertoires in COVID-19. There are 14 residues in the CDR3. Trimming removed 6 bases from V and 5 bases from J; junction bases left unmatched: 7. Germline loops: CDR1 MNHNS, CDR2 SASEGT. The repertoire was sequenced with immunoSEQ multiplex PCR; TCRdb's copy has only in-frame clones and lacks some. The data hold about 350,000 clones, with about 88% observed a single time. J is TRBJ1-5 and V is TRBV6-1; 7 bases line up with TRBD1. The receptor was derived from a woman aged 30 to 39 who had recovered from COVID-19. Sequenced: PBMCs or T cells enriched from blood (not recorded which). CDR3 nucleotides: TGTGCCAGCAGAACAGGGGTCAGCTATCAGCCCCAGCATTTT. Protein sequence: CASRTGVSYQPQHF.